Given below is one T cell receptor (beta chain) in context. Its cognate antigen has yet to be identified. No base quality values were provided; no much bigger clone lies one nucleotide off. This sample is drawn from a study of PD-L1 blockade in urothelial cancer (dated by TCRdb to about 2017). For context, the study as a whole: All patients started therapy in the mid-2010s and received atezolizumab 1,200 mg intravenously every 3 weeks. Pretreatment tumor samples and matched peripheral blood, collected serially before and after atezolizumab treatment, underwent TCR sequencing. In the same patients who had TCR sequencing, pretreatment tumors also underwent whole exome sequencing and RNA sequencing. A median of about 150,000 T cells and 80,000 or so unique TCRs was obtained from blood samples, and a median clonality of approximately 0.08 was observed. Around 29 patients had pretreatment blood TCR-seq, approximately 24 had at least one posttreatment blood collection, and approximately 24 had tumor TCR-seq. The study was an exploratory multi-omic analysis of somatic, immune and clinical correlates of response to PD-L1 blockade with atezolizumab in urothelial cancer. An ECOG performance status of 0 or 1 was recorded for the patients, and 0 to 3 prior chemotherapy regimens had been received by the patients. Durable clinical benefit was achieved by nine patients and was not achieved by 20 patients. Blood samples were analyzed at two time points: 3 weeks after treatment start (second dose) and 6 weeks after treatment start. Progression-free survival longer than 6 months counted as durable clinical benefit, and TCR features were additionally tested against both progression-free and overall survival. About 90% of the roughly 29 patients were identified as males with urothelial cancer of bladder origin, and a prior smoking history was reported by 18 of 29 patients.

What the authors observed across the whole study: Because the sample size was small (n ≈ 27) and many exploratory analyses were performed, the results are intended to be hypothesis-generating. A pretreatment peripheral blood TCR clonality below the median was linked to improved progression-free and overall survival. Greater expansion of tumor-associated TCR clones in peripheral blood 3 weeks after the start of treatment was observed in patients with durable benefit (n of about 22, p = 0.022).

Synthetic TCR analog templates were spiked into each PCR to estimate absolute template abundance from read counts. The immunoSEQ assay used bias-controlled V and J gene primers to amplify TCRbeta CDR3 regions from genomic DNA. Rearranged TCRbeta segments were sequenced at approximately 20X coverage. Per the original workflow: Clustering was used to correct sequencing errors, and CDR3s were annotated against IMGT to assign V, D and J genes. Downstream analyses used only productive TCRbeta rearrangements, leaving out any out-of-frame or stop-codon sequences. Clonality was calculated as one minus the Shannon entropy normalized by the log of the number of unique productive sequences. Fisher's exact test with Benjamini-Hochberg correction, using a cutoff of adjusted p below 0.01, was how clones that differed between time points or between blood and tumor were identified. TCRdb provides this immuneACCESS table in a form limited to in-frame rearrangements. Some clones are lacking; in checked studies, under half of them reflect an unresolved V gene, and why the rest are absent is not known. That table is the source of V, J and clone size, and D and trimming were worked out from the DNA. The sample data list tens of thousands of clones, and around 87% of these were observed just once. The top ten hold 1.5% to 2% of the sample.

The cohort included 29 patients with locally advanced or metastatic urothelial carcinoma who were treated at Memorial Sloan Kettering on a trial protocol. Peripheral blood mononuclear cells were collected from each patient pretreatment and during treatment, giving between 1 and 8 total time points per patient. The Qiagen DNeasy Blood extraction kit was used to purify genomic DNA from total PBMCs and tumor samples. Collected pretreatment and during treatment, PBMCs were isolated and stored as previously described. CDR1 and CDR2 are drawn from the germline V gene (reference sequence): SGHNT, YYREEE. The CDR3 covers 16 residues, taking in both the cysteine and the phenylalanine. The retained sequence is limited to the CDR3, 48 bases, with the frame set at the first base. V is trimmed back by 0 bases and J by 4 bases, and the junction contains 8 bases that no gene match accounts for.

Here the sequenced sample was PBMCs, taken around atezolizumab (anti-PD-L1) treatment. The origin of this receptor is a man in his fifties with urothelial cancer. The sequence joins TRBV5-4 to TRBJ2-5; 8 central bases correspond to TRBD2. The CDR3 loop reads CASSLVGLGVRETQYF. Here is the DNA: TGTGCCAGCAGCTTGGTGGGACTAGGTGTTAGAGAGACCCAGTACTTC.